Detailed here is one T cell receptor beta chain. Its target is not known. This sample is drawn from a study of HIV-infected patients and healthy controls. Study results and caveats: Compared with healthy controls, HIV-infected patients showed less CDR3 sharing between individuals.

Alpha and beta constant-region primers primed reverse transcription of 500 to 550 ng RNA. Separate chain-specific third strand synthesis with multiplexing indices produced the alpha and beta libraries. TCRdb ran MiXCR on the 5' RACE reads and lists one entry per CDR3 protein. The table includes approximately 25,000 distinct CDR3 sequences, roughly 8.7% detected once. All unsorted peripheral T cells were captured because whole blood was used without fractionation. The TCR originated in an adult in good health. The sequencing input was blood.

CDR3 DNA: TGTGCCAGCAGTTTAGCGCGACAGGATACCTACGAGCAGTACTTC. Translation gives CASSLARQDTYEQYF. J is TRBJ2-7 and V is TRBV12-3 or TRBV12-4; a possible D gene is TRBD1 (6 bases). This CDR3 is built from 15 residues. V was pared by 0 bases and J by 2 bases, with 11 bases between.